Listed here are 9 T cell receptor beta chains from one sample, sequenced in a study of control samples from healthy donors and cancer patients. Libraries were prepared by immunoSEQ multiplex PCR; TCRdb keeps only in-frame clonotypes and omits some of them. The sample lists around 180,000 clones, more than 85% seen once, with around 2.2% in the top ten. Sequencing was carried out using blood. These receptors came from a woman in her forties in good health.

The V call is TRBV6-1, the J call TRBJ1-1; TRBD1 might be the D (5 bases). Germline V gene sequence: CDR1 MNHNS, CDR2 SASEGT. Trimming took 3 bases from V and 11 from J, leaving 10 bases between them. The CDR3 is made up of 11 amino acids. The CDR3 DNA follows: TGTGCCAGCAGTGACGGGGGGTTTGCTTTCTTT. It encodes CASSDGGFAFF.

CDR3 nucleotides: TGCGCCAGCAGCCAAGGACAGCTCTACTCTGGGGCCAACGTCCTGACTTTC. It codes for CASSQGQLYSGANVLTF. This chain joins TRBV4-1 and TRBJ2-6, with TRBD1 as a possible D gene (5 bases). Trimming removed 1 base from V and 0 bases from J, with 10 bases in between. Germline V lookup: CDR1 MGHRA, CDR2 YSYEKL. This CDR3 comprises 17 residues.

The chain couples TRBV6-5 to TRBJ2-1; the D is unclear. This CDR3 has 12 amino acids. Germline V lookup: CDR1 MNHEY, CDR2 SVGAGI. V lost 5 bases to trimming and J lost 8 bases, with 10 bases between them. The CDR3, as DNA: TGTGCCAGCAGTAATCAGGCCCATGAGCAGTTCTTC. Its translation is CASSNQAHEQFF.

Written as DNA, the CDR3 is TGTGCCAGCAGCCTCCCCACGGATCGACCCTACAATGAGCAGTTCTTC. Translated, it gives CASSLPTDRPYNEQFF. V gene TRBV7-9 combines with J gene TRBJ2-1; no clear D gene. The CDR3 is 16 amino acids. Trimming left V 5 bases short and J 2 bases short, with 16 bases between. Germline CDR1 reads SEHNR; CDR2 reads FQNEAQ (reference sequence). Full variable domain (remainder filled in from reference TRBV7-9 and TRBJ2-1): DTGVSQNPRHKITKRGQNVTFRCDPISEHNRLYWYRQTLGQGPEFLTYFQNEAQLEKSRLLSDRFSAERPKGSFSTLEIQRTEQGDSAMYLCASSLPTDRPYNEQFFGPGTRLTVL.

J is TRBJ1-5 and V is TRBV24-1; no definite D call. This CDR3 region has 14 residues. Germline V lookup: CDR1 KGHDR, CDR2 SFDVKD. Trimming left V 2 bases short and J 6 bases short, with 10 bases between. As DNA, the CDR3 is TGTGCCACCAGTGATTCGCGGGAGGGTCAGCCCCAGCATTTT. Translating gives CATSDSREGQPQHF.

This chain connects TRBV6-5 to TRBJ1-2; D not certain. Trimming left V 9 bases short and J 2 bases short, with 13 bases between. The CDR3 spans 13 residues. Per germline, CDR1 MNHEY and CDR2 SVGAGI. CDR3 sequence reads: CASKIGWNYGYTF. In nucleotides, the CDR3 is TGTGCCAGTAAGATTGGTTGGAACTATGGCTACACCTTC.

The chain combines TRBV7-3 with TRBJ1-1; D uncertain. CDR1 is SGHTA and CDR2 is FQGTGA in the germline V gene. CDR3 size: 13 residues. V dropped 1 base and J dropped 2 bases, with 5 bases sitting between them. This CDR3 is CASSLMENTEAFF. The CDR3 DNA reads as TGTGCCAGCAGCTTAATGGAAAACACTGAAGCTTTCTTT.

The J gene is TRBJ1-1, the V gene TRBV5-1; no reliable D call. CDR3 size: 14 residues. Germline CDR1 and CDR2: SGHRS and YFSETQ. V was cut by 3 bases and J by 0 bases, with 9 bases left in between. The CDR3 DNA sequence: TGCGCCAGCAGCTCGACGGATATGAACACTGAAGCTTTCTTT. Translated, it gives CASSSTDMNTEAFF.

This clone was seen only once. The rearrangement joins TRBV5-1 to TRBJ1-6; 10 bases line up with TRBD1. Germline lookup yields CDR1 SGHRS and CDR2 YFSETQ. Trimming removed 3 bases from V and 7 bases from J; junction bases left unmatched: 4. The CDR3 covers 15 residues. For the CDR3, the DNA is TGCGCCAGCAGCTCGGGGACAGGGGCGAATTCACCCCTCCACTTT. Its translation: CASSSGTGANSPLHF. The variable domain in full, with the rest retrieved from reference TRBV5-1 and TRBJ1-6, is KAGVTQTPRYLIKTRGQQVTLSCSPISGHRSVSWYQQTPGQGLQFLFEYFSETQRNKGNFPGRFSGRQFSNSRSEMNVSTLELGDSALYLCASSSGTGANSPLHFGNGTRLTVT.